These 14 T cell receptor beta chains were all obtained from the same sample, sequenced in a study of PD-1 blockade in classical Hodgkin lymphoma (dated by TCRdb to about 2020). The time point label, as the study defines it: cycle 4 day 1 (C4D1), after more than 5 weeks of nivolumab. Every trial patient had relapsed after autologous stem cell transplantation, and cohorts A, B and C differed in prior brentuximab vedotin exposure. Libraries were built with the immunoSEQ multiplex PCR assay. Drawn from immuneACCESS, this table holds only the in-frame rearrangements with V and J called that TCRdb kept. Clones are partly lost; checked studies trace under half to an unresolved V gene and leave the rest unexplained. The sample data list 90,000 to 140,000 clones, and about 92% of these were observed just once. The ten largest clones represent around 19% of the sample. Source: peripheral blood mononuclear cells (PBMCs), taken before the fourth cycle of nivolumab. The receptors were gathered from a human donor with classical Hodgkin lymphoma.

The V call is TRBV28, the J call TRBJ1-1; D is unresolved. V was shortened by 8 bases and J by 6 bases, with 13 bases between the two germline ends. The CDR3 totals 12 residues. Germline V gives CDR1 MDHEN, CDR2 SYDVKM. This CDR3 reads CASVGESPEAFF. The CDR3 DNA sequence: TGTGCCAGCGTCGGGGAGTCCCCTGAAGCTTTCTTT.

This CDR3 is CASSRGDTGELFF. DNA of the CDR3: TGTGCCAGCAGCCGGGGGGACACCGGGGAGCTGTTTTTT. The chain carries TRBV5-4 and TRBJ2-2, with 7 nucleotides matching TRBD2. The V gene's germline CDR1 is SGHNT and CDR2 YYREEE (reference sequence). This CDR3 has 13 residues. V shed 4 bases and J 3 bases; nucleotides not matched to a gene: 0.

V and J are TRBV6-5 and TRBJ2-6; D ambiguous. Deletions cut 1 base from V and 0 bases from J, with 7 bases between. The germline CDR1 and CDR2 sequences are MNHEY and SVGAGI. The CDR3 consists of 16 residues. This CDR3 reads CASSYYTSSGANVLTF. Written as DNA, the CDR3 is TGTGCCAGCAGTTACTACACGAGCTCTGGGGCCAACGTCCTGACTTTC.

This sequence joins TRBV19 and TRBJ1-5, with D maybe TRBD1 (5 bases). The CDR3 consists of 16 residues. CDR1 and CDR2 from the germline V gene are LNHDA and SQIVND (reference sequence). Deletions cut 4 bases from V and 4 bases from J, with 17 bases between. CDR3 sequence reads: CASSKVGVEGNQPQHF. The CDR3 nucleotides are TGTGCCAGTAGTAAAGTAGGGGTGGAGGGGAATCAGCCCCAGCATTTT. Combining the CDR3 with reference TRBV19 and TRBJ1-5 gives the whole variable domain DGGITQSPKYLFRKEGQNVTLSCEQNLNHDAMYWYRQDPGQGLRLIYYSQIVNDFQKGDIAEGYSVSREKKESFPLTVTSAQKNPTAFYLCASSKVGVEGNQPQHFGDGTRLSIL.

This chain connects TRBV28 to TRBJ2-6; D perhaps matches TRBD1 (5 bases). Trimming took 11 bases from V and 0 from J, leaving 8 bases between them. This CDR3 contains 13 residues. CDR1 is MDHEN and CDR2 is SYDVKM in the germline V gene. This chain's CDR3 is CALRASGANVLTF. CDR3 coding DNA: TGTGCCCTCAGGGCCTCTGGGGCCAACGTCCTGACTTTC.

CDR3 DNA: TGTGCCAGCAGCTTTTATGGCGGAAACATTCAGTACTTC. This translates into CASSFYGGNIQYF. This chain uses TRBV5-6 with TRBJ2-4; D is unclear. CDR1 is SGHDT, CDR2 YYEEEE, per germline. V was clipped by 2 bases and J by 6 bases, with 9 bases between them. The CDR3 sequence is 13 residues long. Full variable domain (outside the CDR3, taken from reference TRBV5-6 and TRBJ2-4): DAGVTQSPTHLIKTRGQQVTLRCSPKSGHDTVSWYQQALGQGPQFIFQYYEEEERQRGNFPDRFSGHQFPNYSSELNVNALLLGDSALYLCASSFYGGNIQYFGAGTRLSVL.

The V and J genes are TRBV7-8 and TRBJ1-1, with no clear D. The CDR3 has 15 amino acids. V lost 2 bases and J 4 bases, leaving 14 bases between the germline ends. Germline CDR1 and CDR2: SGHVS and FQNEAQ. CDR3 sequence: CASSLMVGSSTEAFF. The CDR3, as DNA: TGTGCCAGCAGCTTAATGGTGGGCTCGAGCACTGAAGCTTTCTTT.

This chain links TRBV18 with TRBJ2-7, with D hard to call. Germline CDR1 is KGHSH and CDR2 is LQKENI. V lost 3 bases and J lost 2, with 14 bases in between. The CDR3 has 15 amino acids. The CDR3 protein is CASSPLRDSTYEQYF. The DNA for the CDR3 is TGTGCCAGCTCACCTTTACGTGACTCGACCTACGAGCAGTACTTC.

V usage is TRBV4-1 and J usage is TRBJ1-4; D might be TRBD1 (6 bases). Germline CDR1 is MGHRA and CDR2 is YSYEKL. Trimming pared 5 bases from V and 2 bases from J, leaving 9 bases between. The CDR3 is 14 residues long. CDR3: CASSTGQTNEKLFF. In DNA form, the CDR3 reads TGCGCCAGCAGCACCGGACAGACTAATGAAAAACTGTTTTTT.

This clone was counted once. This sequence joins TRBV11-2 and TRBJ2-7; D not resolved. Trimming stripped 1 base from V and 2 bases from J, with 15 bases between. Germline CDR1 is SGHAT and CDR2 is FQNNGV. The CDR3 extends over 16 amino acids. This CDR3 is CASSLVLRVVTYEQYF. The CDR3 region has the DNA TGTGCCAGCAGCTTAGTCCTCCGGGTTGTCACCTACGAGCAGTACTTC.

The chain joins TRBV4-2 to TRBJ2-2; 9 positions match TRBD2. Trimming removed 4 bases from V and 7 bases from J; junction bases left unmatched: 13. Germline CDR1 and CDR2: LGHNA and YNFKEQ. The CDR3 is made up of 17 amino acids. The CDR3 DNA sequence: TGTGCCAGCAGCCTCGCCGGGGCTAGCGGGATAGGCGGGGAGCTGTTTTTT. It yields the protein CASSLAGASGIGGELFF.

The chain combines TRBV18 with TRBJ1-1; D call uncertain. V was cut by 3 bases and J by 1 base, with 9 bases left in between. Germline V gene sequence: CDR1 KGHSH, CDR2 LQKENI. This CDR3 contains 14 residues. The CDR3 protein is CASSPRAQNTEAFF. The CDR3 DNA is TGTGCCAGCTCACCCCGGGCCCAGAACACTGAAGCTTTCTTT.

The rearrangement links TRBV27 to TRBJ1-4; a weak D match, TRBD1 (6 bases). The V and J ends lost 4 bases and 0 bases respectively, with 21 bases between them. In germline, CDR1 is MNHEY, CDR2 SMNVEV (reference sequence). This CDR3 is 19 amino acids long. The CDR3: CASSSYIPWTDATNEKLFF. The CDR3 DNA reads as TGTGCCAGCAGTTCATATATCCCCTGGACAGACGCAACTAATGAAAAACTGTTTTTT.

The V call is TRBV29-1, the J call TRBJ2-1, with D unclear. The CDR3 is made up of 11 amino acids. Germline V gene lookup returns CDR1 SQVTM and CDR2 ANQGSEA. The ends were cut back, 0 bases at V and 9 bases at J, with 6 bases in the middle. The CDR3 sequence: CSVEEVREQFF. The CDR3 DNA follows: TGCAGCGTTGAAGAAGTCCGTGAGCAGTTCTTC.